This record concerns one T cell receptor (beta chain) sequence. Its matching antigen is unknown. J was trimmed by 2 bases and V by 0 bases; bases with no gene match: 8. This CDR3 spans 18 amino acids. Germline-derived CDR1 and CDR2 are DFQATT and SNEGSKA (reference sequence). Naive CD4+ T cells were purified with Tregs depleted by CD25. After constant-region reverse-primer amplification, full-length variable regions underwent semi-nested PCR with Nested Universal Primer A. In TCRdb, the 5' RACE reads were re-called with MiXCR into one record per CDR3 protein. The sample holds about 11,000 distinct CDR3 sequences; 47% are singletons and the top ten take approximately 13%. Notes on the study in general: Tumor memory CD4+ T cell TCR gene usage was found to cluster with blood and lymph node memory CD4+ cells and with lymph node naive CD4+ cells. Tumor Treg TCRs overlapped most with tumor naive CD4+ cells.

This sequence originates from a female donor with breast cancer. This chain links TRBV20-1 with TRBJ2-3, with 13 bases lining up with TRBD2. Sequenced input: tumor-infiltrating naive CD4+ T cells sorted from the breast tumor. Stated subset: naive CD4+ T cells, CD4+CD45RA+CD25-. The CDR3 region is CSAREGRTSGSLTDTQYF. The CDR3 nucleotides are TGCAGTGCTAGAGAGGGTCGGACTAGCGGGAGTCTCACAGATACGCAGTATTTT.